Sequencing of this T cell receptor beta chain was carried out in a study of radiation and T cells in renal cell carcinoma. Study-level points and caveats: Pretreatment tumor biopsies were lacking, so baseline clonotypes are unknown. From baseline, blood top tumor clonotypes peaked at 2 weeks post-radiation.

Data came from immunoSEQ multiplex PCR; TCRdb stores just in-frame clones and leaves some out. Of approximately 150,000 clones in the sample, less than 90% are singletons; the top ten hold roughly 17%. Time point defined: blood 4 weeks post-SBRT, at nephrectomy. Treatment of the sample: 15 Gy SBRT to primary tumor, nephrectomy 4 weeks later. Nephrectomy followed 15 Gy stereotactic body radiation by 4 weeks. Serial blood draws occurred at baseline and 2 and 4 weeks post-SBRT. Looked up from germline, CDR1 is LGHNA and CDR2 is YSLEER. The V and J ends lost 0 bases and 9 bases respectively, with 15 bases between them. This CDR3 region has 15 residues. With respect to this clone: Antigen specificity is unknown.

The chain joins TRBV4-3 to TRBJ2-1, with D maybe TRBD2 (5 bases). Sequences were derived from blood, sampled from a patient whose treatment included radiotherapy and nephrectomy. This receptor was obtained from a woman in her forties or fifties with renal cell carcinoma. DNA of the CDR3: TGCGCCAGCAGCCAAGATTCTAGCATGGGTGGTGAGCAGTTCTTC. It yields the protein CASSQDSSMGGEQFF.